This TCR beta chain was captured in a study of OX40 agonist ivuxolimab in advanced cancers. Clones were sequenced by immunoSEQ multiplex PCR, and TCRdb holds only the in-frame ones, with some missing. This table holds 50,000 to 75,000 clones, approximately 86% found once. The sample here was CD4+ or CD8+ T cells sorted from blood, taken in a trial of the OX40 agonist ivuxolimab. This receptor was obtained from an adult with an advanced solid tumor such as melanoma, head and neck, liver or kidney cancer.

The CDR3 loop reads CASSYGATNYEQYF. CDR3 coding DNA: TGTGCCAGCAGTTACGGCGCGACGAACTACGAGCAGTACTTC. The chain links TRBV6-5 to TRBJ2-7; no reliable D call. CDR1 is MNHEY and CDR2 is SVGAGI in the germline V gene. V lost 2 bases and J 3 bases, leaving 11 bases between the germline ends. This CDR3 comprises 14 residues.